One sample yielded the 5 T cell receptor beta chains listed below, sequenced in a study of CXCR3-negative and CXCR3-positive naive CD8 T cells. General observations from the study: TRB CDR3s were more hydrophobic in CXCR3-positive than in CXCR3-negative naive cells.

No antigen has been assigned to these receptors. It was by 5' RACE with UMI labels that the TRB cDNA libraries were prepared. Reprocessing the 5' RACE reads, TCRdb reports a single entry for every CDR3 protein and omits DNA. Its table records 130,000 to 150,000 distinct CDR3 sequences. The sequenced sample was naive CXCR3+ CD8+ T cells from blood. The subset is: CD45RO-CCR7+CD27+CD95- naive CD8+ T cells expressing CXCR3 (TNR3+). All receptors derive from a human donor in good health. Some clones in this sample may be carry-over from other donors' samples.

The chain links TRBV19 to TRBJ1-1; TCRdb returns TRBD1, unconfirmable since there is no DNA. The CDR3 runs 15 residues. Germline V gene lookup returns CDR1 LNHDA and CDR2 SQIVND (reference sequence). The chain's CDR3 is CASSNRQGMNTEAFF.

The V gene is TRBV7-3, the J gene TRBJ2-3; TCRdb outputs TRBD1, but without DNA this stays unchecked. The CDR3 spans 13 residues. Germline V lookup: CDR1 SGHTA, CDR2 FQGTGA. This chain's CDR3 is CASSPGNTDTQYF.

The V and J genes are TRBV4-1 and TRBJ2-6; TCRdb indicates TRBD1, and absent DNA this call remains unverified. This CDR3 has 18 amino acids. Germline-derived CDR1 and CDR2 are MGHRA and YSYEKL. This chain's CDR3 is CASSQGQDLSSGANVLTF.

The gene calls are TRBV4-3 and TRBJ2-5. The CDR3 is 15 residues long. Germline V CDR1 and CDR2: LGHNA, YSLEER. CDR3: CASSIDAEYQETQYF.

CDR3 residues: CSTGSYNEQFF. V usage is TRBV29-1 and J usage is TRBJ2-1; checking the TCRdb D call of TRBD1 is not possible without DNA. The CDR3 covers 11 residues. In germline, CDR1 is SQVTM, CDR2 ANQGSEA.